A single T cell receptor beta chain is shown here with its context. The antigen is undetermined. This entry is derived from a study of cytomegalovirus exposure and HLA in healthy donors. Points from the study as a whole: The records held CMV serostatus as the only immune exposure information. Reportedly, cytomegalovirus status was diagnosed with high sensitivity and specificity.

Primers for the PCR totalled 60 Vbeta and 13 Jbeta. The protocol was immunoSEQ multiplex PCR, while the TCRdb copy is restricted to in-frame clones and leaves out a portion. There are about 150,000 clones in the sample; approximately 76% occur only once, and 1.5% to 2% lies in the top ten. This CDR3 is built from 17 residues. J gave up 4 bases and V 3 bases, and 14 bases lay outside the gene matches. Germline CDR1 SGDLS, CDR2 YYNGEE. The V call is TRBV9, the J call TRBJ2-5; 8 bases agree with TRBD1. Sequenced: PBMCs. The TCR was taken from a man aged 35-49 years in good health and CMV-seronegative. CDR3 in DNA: TGTGCCAGCAGCGGCCGGACAGGGATATTTAGGCCAGAGACCCAGTACTTC. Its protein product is CASSGRTGIFRPETQYF.